This T cell receptor (beta chain) originates from a study of CXCR3-negative and CXCR3-positive naive CD8 T cells. Study-level background: Overall TRB read output was about 135 million, and each library contained about 1.5 +/- 0.3 million reads.

cDNA libraries for TRB were generated by 5' RACE incorporating UMI labels. TCRdb reprocessed the 5' RACE reads, with one entry per CDR3 protein and no DNA. This repertoire includes around 50,000 distinct CDR3 sequences. This CDR3 contains 13 residues. Germline assignment: CDR1 MRHNA and CDR2 SNTAGT. The sequencing sample was made of memory CD8+ T cells from blood. This TCR was recovered from a human donor in good health. Some clones in this sample may be carry-over from other donors' samples. The gene calls are TRBV6-4 and TRBJ2-2. CDR3 protein: CASSDGVTGELFF.